This entry describes one T cell receptor beta chain. Its antigen remains unknown. Germline V gene lookup returns CDR1 SGHRS and CDR2 YFSETQ. V lost 0 bases and J 0 bases, leaving 13 bases between the germline ends. This CDR3 spans 16 amino acids. Unique molecular identifiers were incorporated into the prepared TCRbeta library. MiXCR was run by TCRdb on the PCR reads, yielding one entry per CDR3 protein. The sample records some 600,000 distinct CDR3 sequences, 10% to 15% being singletons. The data belong to a study of T-cell reconstitution after alpha-beta-depleted transplantation in children. Findings and caveats of the study: T-cell counts and diversity at one year post-transplant came mainly from newly produced T cells.

The chain couples TRBV5-1 to TRBJ2-7; D possibly corresponds to TRBD1 (5 bases). This receptor was taken from a male patient between 10 and 17 years old who had a stem cell transplant for acute myeloid leukemia, so the T cells may come from the graft donor. The sample was PBMCs, mostly from graft donor cells, taken 360 days after TCRalphabeta/CD19-depleted stem cell transplant. The CDR3 spells CASSLGGSLYSYEQYF. The DNA of the CDR3 is TGCGCCAGCAGCTTGGGGGGCTCCCTTTACTCCTACGAGCAGTACTTC.